This note documents a single T cell receptor (beta chain) sequence. This entry comes from a study of T cell changes during pregnancy in multiple sclerosis. CDR3 length: 16 residues. The germline gives CDR1 WNHNN, CDR2 SYGVQD (reference sequence). V lost 4 bases, J lost 7 bases, and 9 bases stayed unmatched. Profiling relied on immunoSEQ multiplex PCR, and the TCRdb table lists in-frame clones only, not all of them. The sample yields 50,000 or so clones, more than 90% seen once. The specimen comprised CD4+ T cells from peripheral blood mononuclear cells, sampled before pregnancy. The rearrangement uses TRBV10-1 and TRBJ2-3, with 12 bases identical to TRBD2. The clonotype comes from a female donor with multiple sclerosis, enrolled in a pregnancy study. CDR3 in amino acids: CASSVGSTSGRNTQYF. Written as DNA, the CDR3 is TGCGCCAGCAGTGTGGGGTCGACTAGCGGGAGAAATACGCAGTATTTT.